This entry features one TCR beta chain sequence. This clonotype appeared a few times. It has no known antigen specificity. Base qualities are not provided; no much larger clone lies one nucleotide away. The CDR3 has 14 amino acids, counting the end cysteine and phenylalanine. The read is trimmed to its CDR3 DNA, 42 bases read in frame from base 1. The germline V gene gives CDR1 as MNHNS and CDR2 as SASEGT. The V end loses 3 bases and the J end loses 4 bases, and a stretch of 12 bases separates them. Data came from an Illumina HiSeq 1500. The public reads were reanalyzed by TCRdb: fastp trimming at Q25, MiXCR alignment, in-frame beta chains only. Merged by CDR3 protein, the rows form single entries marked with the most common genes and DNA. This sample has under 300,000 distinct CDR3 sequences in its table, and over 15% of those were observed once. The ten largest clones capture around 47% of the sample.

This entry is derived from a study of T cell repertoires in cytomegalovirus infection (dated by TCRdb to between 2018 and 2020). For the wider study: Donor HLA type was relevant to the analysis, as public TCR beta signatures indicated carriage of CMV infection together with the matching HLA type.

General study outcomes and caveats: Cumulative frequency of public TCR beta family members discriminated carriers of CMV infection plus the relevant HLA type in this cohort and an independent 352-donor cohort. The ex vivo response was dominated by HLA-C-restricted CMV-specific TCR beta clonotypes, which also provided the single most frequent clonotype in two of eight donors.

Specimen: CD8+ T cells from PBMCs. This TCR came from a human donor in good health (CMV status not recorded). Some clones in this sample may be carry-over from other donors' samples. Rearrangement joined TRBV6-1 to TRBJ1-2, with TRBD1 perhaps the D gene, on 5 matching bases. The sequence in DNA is TGTGCCAGCAGTGACCTTGGGGACCCCTATGGCTACACCTTC. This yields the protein CASSDLGDPYGYTF.